These 24 T cell receptor beta chains originate from one sample sequenced in a study of blood T cell repertoires in COVID-19. The method was immunoSEQ multiplex PCR; TCRdb's version includes in-frame clones alone and lacks a portion of them. The sample has under 250,000 clones; 81% are singletons. Sequencing was carried out using PBMCs or T cells enriched from blood (not recorded which). The receptors stem from a woman between 50 and 59 years old with acute COVID-19.

The gene calls are TRBV4-3 and TRBJ1-4, with TRBD1 matching over 7 bases. Germline CDR1 is LGHNA and CDR2 is YSLEER. V gave up 1 base and J gave up 4 bases; unmatched junction bases: 3. The CDR3 has 15 amino acids. CDR3 DNA: TGCGCCAGCAGCCAAGGGACAGGAGTTAATGAAAAACTGTTTTTT. Amino acids: CASSQGTGVNEKLFF.

The rearrangement uses TRBV3-1 (or the pseudogene TRBV3-2) and TRBJ2-3; D is ambiguous. Per the germline V gene, CDR1 is LGHDT and CDR2 is YNNKEL (reference sequence). CDR3 size: 14 residues. Trimming stripped 1 base from V and 3 bases from J, with 8 bases between. This CDR3 reads CASSQGVVTDTQYF. The CDR3 nucleotides are TGTGCCAGCAGCCAAGGAGTGGTTACAGATACGCAGTATTTT.

V is TRBV24-1 and J is TRBJ1-1; the D is unclear. Germline CDR1 reads KGHDR; CDR2 reads SFDVKD. Deletions cut 5 bases from V and 0 bases from J, with 6 bases between. The length of the CDR3 is 13 residues. The CDR3 loop is CATSAGMNTEAFF. The CDR3 DNA sequence: TGTGCCACCAGTGCGGGAATGAACACTGAAGCTTTCTTT.

V gene TRBV29-1 combines with J gene TRBJ2-2; 8 bases are a match to TRBD1. J lost 5 bases, V lost 6 bases, and 23 bases had no gene match. Germline CDR1 is SQVTM and CDR2 is ANQGSEA. The CDR3 contains 19 residues. CDR3 bases: TGCAGCGTCACACCCCGGGACAGGATAAGTCTAGGGGGGACCGGGGAGCTGTTTTTT. Residues: CSVTPRDRISLGGTGELFF.

V gene TRBV29-1 combines with J gene TRBJ2-7; D remains ambiguous. The CDR3 is made up of 11 amino acids. Germline values: CDR1 SQVTM, CDR2 ANQGSEA. V lost 0 bases to trimming and J lost 4 bases, with 4 bases between them. In DNA, the CDR3 is TGCAGCGTTGAAGACCTTTACGAGCAGTACTTC. It translates to CSVEDLYEQYF.

V and J are TRBV6-5 and TRBJ2-5; D is perhaps TRBD2 (7 bases). The germline V gene has CDR1 MNHEY and CDR2 SVGAGI. The CDR3 extends over 14 amino acids. Trimming pared 6 bases from V and 5 bases from J, leaving 16 bases between. CDR3 loop: CASSLLRGGETQYF. The CDR3 nucleotides are TGTGCCAGCAGCTTATTAAGGGGGGGGGAGACCCAGTACTTC.

The V and J genes are TRBV7-8 and TRBJ1-3, with a weak D call TRBD1 (5 bases). The CDR3 extends over 16 amino acids. Between the trimmed V and J ends, which lost 1 base and 3 bases, there was a span of 13 bases. CDR1 and CDR2 (germline): SGHVS, FQNEAQ. CDR3 DNA: TGTGCCAGCAGCTTAGACCAGGGAGGCCATGGAAACACCATATATTTT. It codes for CASSLDQGGHGNTIYF. Looking up the rest from reference TRBV7-8 and TRBJ1-3 gives the full variable domain: GAGVSQSPRYKVAKRGQDVALRCDPISGHVSLFWYQQALGQGPEFLTYFQNEAQLDKSGLPSDRFFAERPEGSVSTLKIQRTQQEDSAVYLCASSLDQGGHGNTIYFGEGSWLTVV.

This rearrangement joins TRBV7-9 to TRBJ2-2, with D possibly TRBD2 on 6 matching bases. V lost 5 bases to trimming and J lost 1 base, with 14 bases between them. The CDR3 is made up of 16 amino acids. Germline-derived CDR1 and CDR2 are SEHNR and FQNEAQ (reference sequence). The CDR3: CASSPSEGLNTGELFF. CDR3 nucleotide sequence: TGTGCCAGCAGCCCATCGGAGGGGTTGAACACCGGGGAGCTGTTTTTT. Variable domain in full (rest from reference TRBV7-9 and TRBJ2-2): DTGVSQNPRHKITKRGQNVTFRCDPISEHNRLYWYRQTLGQGPEFLTYFQNEAQLEKSRLLSDRFSAERPKGSFSTLEIQRTEQGDSAMYLCASSPSEGLNTGELFFGEGSRLTVL.

The chain's CDR3 is CAISSGAQGAYEQYF. The CDR3 DNA reads as TGTGCCATCAGTTCTGGGGCCCAGGGGGCTTACGAGCAGTACTTC. The chain links TRBV10-3 to TRBJ2-7; 8 nucleotides agree with TRBD1. The germline V gene encodes CDR1 ENHRY and CDR2 SYGVKD. This CDR3 region has 15 residues. Trimming at V came to 5 bases and at J to 4 bases, leaving 10 bases not matched to a gene.

J is TRBJ2-1 and V is TRBV24-1; TRBD2 matches at 7 bases. The junction had 5 bases not matched to a gene; V was cut back by 4 bases and J by 3 bases. Germline V gene data show CDR1 as KGHDR and CDR2 as SFDVKD. The CDR3 is 15 residues long. The CDR3 nucleotides are TGTGCCACCAGTGAACCTGGGGGGGGCTACAATGAGCAGTTCTTC. It specifies CATSEPGGGYNEQFF.

Of note for this clone: Since no conserved phenylalanine or tryptophan closes the CDR3, a read error is the likely cause. The limits of the CDR3 on the DNA are not certain, so only TCRdb's listed CDR3 is given. This rearrangement joins TRBV3-1 (or the pseudogene TRBV3-2) to TRBJ2-6; the DNA was not compared with TRBD2, the D call given in the table. A total of 11 residues make up the CDR3, ends included. Germline CDR1 is LGHDT and CDR2 is YNNKEL (reference sequence). The CDR3 sequence is CASSLASRNLV.

The gene calls are TRBV11-1 and TRBJ2-7; 7 bases agree with TRBD1. With V trimmed by 1 base and J by 2 bases, 2 bases remained unmatched. CDR1 is SGHAT, CDR2 FQDESV, per germline (reference sequence). This CDR3 region has 14 residues. The CDR3 region has the DNA TGTGCCAGCAGCTTAGGGACAGGAACCTACGAGCAGTACTTC. Its translation: CASSLGTGTYEQYF.

This chain joins TRBV3-1 (or the pseudogene TRBV3-2) and TRBJ1-4; 9 nucleotides agree with TRBD1. V shed 4 bases, J shed 5 bases, and the junction held 5 bases outside the gene matches. The CDR3 runs to 15 residues. The germline V gene encodes CDR1 LGHDT and CDR2 YNNKEL (reference sequence). The CDR3 DNA sequence: TGTGCCAGCAGCCGTTCCGGGACAGGGAATGAAAAACTGTTTTTT. This codes for CASSRSGTGNEKLFF.

Here the CDR3 reads CASSLISDTEAFF. The CDR3 bases are TGTGCCAGCAGCTTAATTTCTGACACTGAAGCTTTCTTT. The chain employs TRBV5-6 and TRBJ1-1; D unresolved. This CDR3 comprises 13 residues. The V gene lost 2 bases and the J gene lost 3 bases, with 8 bases spanning the gap. Per the germline V gene, CDR1 is SGHDT and CDR2 is YYEEEE.

The chain employs TRBV10-3 and TRBJ1-2; the D gene is possibly TRBD1 (6 bases). The CDR3 loop spans 14 amino acids. V was pared by 0 bases and J by 6 bases, with 11 bases between. Per germline, CDR1 ENHRY and CDR2 SYGVKD. In DNA form, the CDR3 reads TGTGCCATCAGTGAGTCTCTGGCAGGGGATGGCTACACCTTC. Protein sequence: CAISESLAGDGYTF.

The rearrangement links TRBV30 to TRBJ2-6; D is undetermined. Looked up from germline, CDR1 is GTSNPN and CDR2 is SVGIG (reference sequence). The CDR3 is 13 residues long. The V end lost 5 bases, the J end lost 2 bases, and 7 bases lay between the germline ends. CDR3 in amino acids: CAWGIAGANVLTF. The CDR3 bases are TGTGCCTGGGGTATAGCTGGGGCCAACGTCCTGACTTTC.

The chain has TRBV9 and TRBJ2-1; 8 nucleotides agree with TRBD2. This CDR3 contains 15 residues. Germline CDR1 SGDLS, CDR2 YYNGEE. J gave up 7 bases and V 4 bases, and 10 bases lay outside the gene matches. CDR3 sequence: CASSQSAAGVNEQFF. Here the CDR3 DNA reads TGTGCCAGCAGCCAATCGGCAGCGGGAGTTAATGAGCAGTTCTTC. Using reference TRBV9 and TRBJ2-1 for the parts outside the CDR3, the full variable domain is DSGVTQTPKHLITATGQRVTLRCSPRSGDLSVYWYQQSLDQGLQFLIQYYNGEERAKGNILERFSAQQFPDLHSELNLSSLELGDSALYFCASSQSAAGVNEQFFGPGTRLTVL.

This clone was seen only once. The genes are TRBV11-1 and TRBJ2-1; perhaps TRBD1 as D (5 bases). The V end was cut by 5 bases, the J end by 10 bases, with 15 bases between. In germline, CDR1 is SGHAT, CDR2 FQDESV (reference sequence). This CDR3 is 13 amino acids long. CDR3 in amino acids: CASSTDSVGEQFF. The CDR3 DNA reads TGTGCCAGCAGCACCGACAGTGTCGGGGAGCAGTTCTTC.

The rearrangement uses TRBV25-1 and TRBJ2-1, with TRBD1 matching 7 bases. V was clipped by 2 bases and J by 10 bases; unmatched bases: 14. Per germline, CDR1 MGHDK and CDR2 SYGVNS. This CDR3 comprises 16 residues. The CDR3 sequence is CASSEITGQIAAEQFF. The CDR3 DNA reads TGTGCCAGCAGTGAAATCACGGGACAGATTGCCGCGGAGCAGTTCTTC.

Remarks on this clone: This sample includes further DNA sequences coding for the same CDR3. The rearrangement joins TRBV7-9 to TRBJ1-1, with D possibly matching TRBD1 (5 bases). Trimming left V 2 bases short and J 1 base short, with 8 bases between. Germline CDR1 and CDR2: SEHNR and FQNEAQ (reference sequence). The CDR3 has 14 residues. This chain's CDR3 is CASSLSTANTEAFF. As DNA, the CDR3 is TGTGCCAGCAGCTTATCGACAGCGAACACTGAAGCTTTCTTT.

The chain links TRBV28 to TRBJ2-5; D is perhaps TRBD1 (5 bases). V was cut by 3 bases and J by 7 bases, with 12 bases left in between. The germline V gene encodes CDR1 MDHEN and CDR2 SYDVKM. This CDR3 region has 13 residues. Written as DNA, the CDR3 is TGTGCCAGCAGTTTGGGCGGAGACAGGACCCAGTACTTC. It translates to CASSLGGDRTQYF.

The rearrangement links TRBV2 to TRBJ1-2, with TRBD1 identical over 7 bases. CDR3 length equals 15 residues. The V and J ends lost 6 bases and 2 bases, in that order; junction bases with no gene match: 9. Germline CDR1 reads SNHLY; CDR2 reads FYNNEI. Here the CDR3 reads CASRESGTANYGYTF. CDR3 coding DNA: TGTGCCAGCAGGGAATCCGGGACAGCAAACTATGGCTACACCTTC.

The V gene is TRBV30, the J gene TRBJ2-1; 7 bases are shared with TRBD1. The CDR3 consists of 12 residues. The V and J ends lost 5 bases and 7 bases, in that order; junction bases with no gene match: 5. Germline V gene lookup returns CDR1 GTSNPN and CDR2 SVGIG (reference sequence). CDR3 in DNA: TGTGCCTGGGACAGGGCCTCAAATGAGCAGTTCTTC. Translated, it gives CAWDRASNEQFF.

This chain connects TRBV5-5 to TRBJ1-2, with D possibly TRBD1 on 6 matching bases. CDR3 length: 14 residues. Germline V gives CDR1 SGHKS, CDR2 YYEKEE (reference sequence). Trimming removed 3 bases at V and 8 bases at J, with 17 bases between. The CDR3 reads CASSSPTGQRGYTF. In DNA, the CDR3 is TGTGCCAGCAGCTCACCAACCGGACAGCGGGGCTACACCTTC.